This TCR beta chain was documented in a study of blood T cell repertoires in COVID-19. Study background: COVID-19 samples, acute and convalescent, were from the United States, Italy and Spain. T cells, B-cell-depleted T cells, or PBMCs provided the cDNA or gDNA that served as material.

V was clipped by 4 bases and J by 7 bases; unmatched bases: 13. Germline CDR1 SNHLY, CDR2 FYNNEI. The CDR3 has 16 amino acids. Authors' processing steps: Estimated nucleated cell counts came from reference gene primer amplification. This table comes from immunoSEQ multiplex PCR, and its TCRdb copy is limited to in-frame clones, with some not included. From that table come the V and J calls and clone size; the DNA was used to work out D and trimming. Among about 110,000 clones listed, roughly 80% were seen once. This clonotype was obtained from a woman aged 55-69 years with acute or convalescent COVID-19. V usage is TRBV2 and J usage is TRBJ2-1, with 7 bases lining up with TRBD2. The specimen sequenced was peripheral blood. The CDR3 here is CASSVFQGGLVNEQFF. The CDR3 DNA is TGTGCCAGCAGTGTGTTTCAGGGCGGACTAGTTAATGAGCAGTTCTTC.